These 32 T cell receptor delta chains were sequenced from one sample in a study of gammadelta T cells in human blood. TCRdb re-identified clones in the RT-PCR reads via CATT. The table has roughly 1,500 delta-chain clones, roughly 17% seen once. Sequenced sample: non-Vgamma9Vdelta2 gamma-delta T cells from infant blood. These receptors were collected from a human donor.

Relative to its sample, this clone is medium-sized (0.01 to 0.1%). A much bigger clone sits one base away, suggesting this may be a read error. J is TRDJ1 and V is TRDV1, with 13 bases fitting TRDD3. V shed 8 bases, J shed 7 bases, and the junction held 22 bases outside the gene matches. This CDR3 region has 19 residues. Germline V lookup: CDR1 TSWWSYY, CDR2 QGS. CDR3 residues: CALRTNTGDLLGDTVKLIF. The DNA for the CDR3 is TGTGCTCTTAGGACCAATACAGGGGACCTACTGGGGGATACGGTTAAACTCATCTTT.

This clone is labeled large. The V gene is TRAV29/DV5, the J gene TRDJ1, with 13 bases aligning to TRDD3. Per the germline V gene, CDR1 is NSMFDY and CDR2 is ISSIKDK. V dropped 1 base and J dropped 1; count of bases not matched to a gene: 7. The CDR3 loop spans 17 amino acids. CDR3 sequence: CAASTTGGYARTDKLIF. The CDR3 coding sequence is TGTGCAGCAAGCACTACTGGGGGATACGCTCGCACCGATAAACTCATCTTT.

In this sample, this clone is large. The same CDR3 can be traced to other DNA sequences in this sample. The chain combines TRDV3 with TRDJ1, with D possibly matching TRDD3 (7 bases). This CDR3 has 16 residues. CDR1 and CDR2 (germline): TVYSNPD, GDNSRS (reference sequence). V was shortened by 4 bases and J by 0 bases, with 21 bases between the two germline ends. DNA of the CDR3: TGTGCCTCTTCCTCCATCTGGGGGGACAACACCGATAAACTCATCTTT. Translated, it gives CASSSIWGDNTDKLIF.

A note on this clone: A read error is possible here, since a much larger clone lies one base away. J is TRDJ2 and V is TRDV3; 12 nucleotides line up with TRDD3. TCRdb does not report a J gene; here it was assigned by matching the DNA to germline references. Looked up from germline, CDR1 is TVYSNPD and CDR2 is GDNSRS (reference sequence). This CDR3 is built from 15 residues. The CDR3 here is CAFSVLGDTTAQLFF. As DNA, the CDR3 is TGCGCCTTTAGTGTACTGGGGGATACGACAGCACAACTCTTCTTT.

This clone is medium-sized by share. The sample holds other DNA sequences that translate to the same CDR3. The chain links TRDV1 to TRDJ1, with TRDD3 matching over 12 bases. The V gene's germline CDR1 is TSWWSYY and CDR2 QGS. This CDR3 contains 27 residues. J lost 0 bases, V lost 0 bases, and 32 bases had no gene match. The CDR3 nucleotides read TGTGCTCTTGGGGAACTACAACGGTTCCTACTGAAGGGGCTACTGGGGGATACCAGCATGTACACCGATAAACTCATCTTT. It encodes CALGELQRFLLKGLLGDTSMYTDKLIF.

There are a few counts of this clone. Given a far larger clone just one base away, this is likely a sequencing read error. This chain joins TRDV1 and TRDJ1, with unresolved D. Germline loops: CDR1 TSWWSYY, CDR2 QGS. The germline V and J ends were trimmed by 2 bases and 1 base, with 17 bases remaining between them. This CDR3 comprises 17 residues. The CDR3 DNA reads TGTGCTCTTGGGGAAGATTGTGCGTGGAGTTCCACCGATAAACTCATCTTT. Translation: CALGEDCAWSSTDKLIF.

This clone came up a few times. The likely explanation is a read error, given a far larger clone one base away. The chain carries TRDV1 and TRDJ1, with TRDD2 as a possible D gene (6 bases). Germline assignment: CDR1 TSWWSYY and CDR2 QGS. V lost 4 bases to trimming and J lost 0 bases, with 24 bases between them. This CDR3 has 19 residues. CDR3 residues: CALGVPPTFEERHTDKLIF. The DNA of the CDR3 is TGTGCTCTTGGGGTCCCTCCTACATTCGAAGAACGGCACACCGATAAACTCATCTTT.

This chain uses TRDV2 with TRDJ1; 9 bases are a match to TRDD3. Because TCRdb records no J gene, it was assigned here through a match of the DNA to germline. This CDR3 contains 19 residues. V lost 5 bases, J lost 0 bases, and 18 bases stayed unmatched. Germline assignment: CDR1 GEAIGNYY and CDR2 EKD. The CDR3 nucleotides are TGTGCCTGTGTCCACCAGGGATCTGGGGGATCCTTGTACACCGATAAACTCATCTTT. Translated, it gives CACVHQGSGGSLYTDKLIF.

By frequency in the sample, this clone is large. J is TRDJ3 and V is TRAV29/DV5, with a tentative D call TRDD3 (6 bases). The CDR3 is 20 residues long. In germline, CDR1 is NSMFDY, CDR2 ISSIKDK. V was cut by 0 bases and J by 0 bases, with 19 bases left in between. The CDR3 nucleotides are TGTGCAGCAAGCGAGCTCGTGGGGGGCCCTAGCTCCTGGGACACCCGACAGATGTTTTTC. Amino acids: CAASELVGGPSSWDTRQMFF.

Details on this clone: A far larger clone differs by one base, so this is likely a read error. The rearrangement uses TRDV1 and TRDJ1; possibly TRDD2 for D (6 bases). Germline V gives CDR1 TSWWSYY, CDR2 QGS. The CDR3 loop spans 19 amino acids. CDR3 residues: CALREEKSYPGGHTDKLIF. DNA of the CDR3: TGTGCTCTTAGGGAAGAAAAATCCTACCCGGGGGGGCACACCGATAAACTCATCTTT.

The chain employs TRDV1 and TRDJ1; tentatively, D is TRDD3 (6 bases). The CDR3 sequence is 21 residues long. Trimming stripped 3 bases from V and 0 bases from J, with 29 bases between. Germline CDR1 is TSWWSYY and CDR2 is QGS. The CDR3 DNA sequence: TGTGCTCTTGGGGATGGGATAAGCTCTTGGGGATCCGACTATTACACCGATAAACTCATCTTT. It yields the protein CALGDGISSWGSDYYTDKLIF.

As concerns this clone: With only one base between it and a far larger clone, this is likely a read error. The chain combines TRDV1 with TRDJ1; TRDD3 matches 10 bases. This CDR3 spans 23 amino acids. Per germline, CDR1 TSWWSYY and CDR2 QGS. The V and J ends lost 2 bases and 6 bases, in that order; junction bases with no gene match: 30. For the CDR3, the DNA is TGTGCTCTTGGGGAAAGAGTAGGTGGGACTAACTGGGGGATGTACCTAGTGACCAATAAACTCATCTTT. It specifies CALGERVGGTNWGMYLVTNKLIF.

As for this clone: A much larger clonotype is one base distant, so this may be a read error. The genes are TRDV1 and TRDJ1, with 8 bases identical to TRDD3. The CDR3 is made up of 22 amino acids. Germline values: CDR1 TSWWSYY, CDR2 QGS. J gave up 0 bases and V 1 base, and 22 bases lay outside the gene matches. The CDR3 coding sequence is TGTGCTCTTGGGGAACCCAGGGTCCCCTTCAGTGGGGGATCTAGGTACACCGATAAACTCATCTTT. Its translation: CALGEPRVPFSGGSRYTDKLIF.

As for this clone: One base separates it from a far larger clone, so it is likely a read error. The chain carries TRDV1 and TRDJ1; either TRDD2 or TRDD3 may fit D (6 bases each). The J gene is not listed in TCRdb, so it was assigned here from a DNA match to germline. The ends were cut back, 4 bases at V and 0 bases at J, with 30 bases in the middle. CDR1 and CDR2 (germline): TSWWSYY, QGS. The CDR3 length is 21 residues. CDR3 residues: CALGATSFPNWVGLYTDKLIF. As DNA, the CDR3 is TGTGCTCTTGGGGCGACTTCCTTTCCCAACTGGGTCGGGCTTTACACCGATAAACTCATCTTT.

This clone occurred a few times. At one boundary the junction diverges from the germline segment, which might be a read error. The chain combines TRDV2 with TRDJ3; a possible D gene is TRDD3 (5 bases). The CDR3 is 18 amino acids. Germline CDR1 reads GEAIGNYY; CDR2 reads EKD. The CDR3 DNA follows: TGTGCCAGTGACACCGGGATTCGGAGCTCCTGTGACACCCGACAGATGTTTTTC. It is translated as CASDTGIRSSCDTRQMFF.

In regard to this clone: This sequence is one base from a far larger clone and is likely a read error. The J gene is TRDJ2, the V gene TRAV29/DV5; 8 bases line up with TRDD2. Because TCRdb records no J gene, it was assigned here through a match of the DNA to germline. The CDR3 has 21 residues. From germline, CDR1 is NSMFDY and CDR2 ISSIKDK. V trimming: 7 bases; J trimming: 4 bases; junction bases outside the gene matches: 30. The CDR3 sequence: CAPRVLPTEDTKREPTAQLFF. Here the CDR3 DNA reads TGTGCACCACGGGTACTTCCTACAGAGGATACCAAACGGGAGCCGACAGCACAACTCTTCTTT.

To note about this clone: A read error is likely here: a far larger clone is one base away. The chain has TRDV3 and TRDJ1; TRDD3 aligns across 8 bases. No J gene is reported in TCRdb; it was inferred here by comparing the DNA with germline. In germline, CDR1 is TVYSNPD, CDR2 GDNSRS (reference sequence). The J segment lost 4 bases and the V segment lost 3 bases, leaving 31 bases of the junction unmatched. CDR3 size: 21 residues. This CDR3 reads CAFPITPPYWGVRQVYDKLIF. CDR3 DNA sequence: TGTGCCTTCCCCATTACCCCCCCTTACTGGGGGGTACGACAGGTATACGATAAACTCATCTTT.

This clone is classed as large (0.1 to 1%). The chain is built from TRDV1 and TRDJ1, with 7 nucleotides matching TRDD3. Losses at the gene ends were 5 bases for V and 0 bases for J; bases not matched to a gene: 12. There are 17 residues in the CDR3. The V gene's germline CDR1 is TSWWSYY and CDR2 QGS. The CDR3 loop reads CALGSRYWGSYTDKLIF. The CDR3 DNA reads TGTGCTCTTGGGTCACGGTACTGGGGATCGTACACCGATAAACTCATCTTT.

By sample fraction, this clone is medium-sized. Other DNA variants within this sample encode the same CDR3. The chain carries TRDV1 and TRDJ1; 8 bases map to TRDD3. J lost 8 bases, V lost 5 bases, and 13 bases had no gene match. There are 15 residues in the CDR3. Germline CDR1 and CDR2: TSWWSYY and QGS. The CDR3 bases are TGTGCTCTTGGGTCCTGCTCCGTCTACTGGGGGAAACTCATCTTT. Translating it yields CALGSCSVYWGKLIF.

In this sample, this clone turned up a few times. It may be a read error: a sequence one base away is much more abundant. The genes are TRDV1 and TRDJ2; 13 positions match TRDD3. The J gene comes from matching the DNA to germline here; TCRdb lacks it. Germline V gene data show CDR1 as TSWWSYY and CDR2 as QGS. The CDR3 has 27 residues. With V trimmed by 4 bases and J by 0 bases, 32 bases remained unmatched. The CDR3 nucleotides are TGTGCTCTTGGGGCAGTGTCCATCCTAATAAGATACTGGGGGATACGCGTAAGCTCCCCTTTGACAGCACAACTCTTCTTT. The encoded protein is CALGAVSILIRYWGIRVSSPLTAQLFF.

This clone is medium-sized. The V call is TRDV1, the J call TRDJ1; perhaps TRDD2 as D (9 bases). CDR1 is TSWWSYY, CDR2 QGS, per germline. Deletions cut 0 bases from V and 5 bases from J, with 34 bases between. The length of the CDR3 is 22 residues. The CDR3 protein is CALGELTPTFLRGWGIPDKLIF. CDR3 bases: TGTGCTCTTGGGGAACTAACCCCCACCTTCCTACGTGGTTGGGGGATCCCTGATAAACTCATCTTT.

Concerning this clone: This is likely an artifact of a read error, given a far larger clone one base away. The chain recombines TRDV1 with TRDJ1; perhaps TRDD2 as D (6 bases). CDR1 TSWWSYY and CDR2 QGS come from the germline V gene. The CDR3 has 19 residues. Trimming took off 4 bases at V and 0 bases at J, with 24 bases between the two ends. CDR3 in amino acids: CALGVPPTFGERYTDKLIF. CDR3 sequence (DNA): TGTGCTCTTGGGGTCCCTCCTACATTCGGAGAACGGTACACCGATAAACTCATCTTT.

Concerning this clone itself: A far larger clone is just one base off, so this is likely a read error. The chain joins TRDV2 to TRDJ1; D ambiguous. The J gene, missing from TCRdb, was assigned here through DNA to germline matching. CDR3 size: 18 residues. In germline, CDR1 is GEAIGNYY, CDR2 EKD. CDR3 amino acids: CACDTGRGKKTDTDKLIF. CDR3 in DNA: TGTGCCTGTGACACCGGCCGGGGCAAAAAGACGGACACCGACAAACTCATCTTT.

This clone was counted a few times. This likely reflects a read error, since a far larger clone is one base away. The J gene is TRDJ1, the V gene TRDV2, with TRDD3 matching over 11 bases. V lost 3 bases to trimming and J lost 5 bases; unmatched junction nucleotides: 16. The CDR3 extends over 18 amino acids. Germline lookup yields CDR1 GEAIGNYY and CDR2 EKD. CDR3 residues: CACDANEDWGISPDKLIF. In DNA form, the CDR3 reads TGTGCCTGTGACGCAAACGAAGACTGGGGGATAAGCCCAGATAAACTCATCTTT.

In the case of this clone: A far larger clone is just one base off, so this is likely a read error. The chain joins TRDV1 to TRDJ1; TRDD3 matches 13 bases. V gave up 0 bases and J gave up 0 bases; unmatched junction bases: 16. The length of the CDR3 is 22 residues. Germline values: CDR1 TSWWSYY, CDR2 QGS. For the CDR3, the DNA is TGTGCTCTTGGGGAACTCATCCTTCCGGGCTACTGGGGGATACGCTACACCGATAAACTCATCTTT. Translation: CALGELILPGYWGIRYTDKLIF.

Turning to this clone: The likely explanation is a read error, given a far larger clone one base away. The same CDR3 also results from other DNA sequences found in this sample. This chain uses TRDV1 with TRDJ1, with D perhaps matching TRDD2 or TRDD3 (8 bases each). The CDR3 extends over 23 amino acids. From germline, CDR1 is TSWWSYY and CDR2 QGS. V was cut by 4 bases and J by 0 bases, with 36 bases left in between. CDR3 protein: CALGGRPSYRPRTGGQDTDKLIF. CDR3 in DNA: TGTGCTCTTGGGGGGCGGCCTTCCTATAGGCCCCGTACTGGGGGTCAAGACACCGATAAACTCATCTTT.

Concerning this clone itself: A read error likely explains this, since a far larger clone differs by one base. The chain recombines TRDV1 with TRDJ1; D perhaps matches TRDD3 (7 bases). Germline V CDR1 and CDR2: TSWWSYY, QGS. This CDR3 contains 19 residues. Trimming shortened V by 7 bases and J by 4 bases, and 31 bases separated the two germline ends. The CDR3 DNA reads TGTGCTCTTGCGGTAGCGTTCCTAACTGGGGTGGCGGGGAGCGATAAACTCATCTTT. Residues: CALAVAFLTGVAGSDKLIF.

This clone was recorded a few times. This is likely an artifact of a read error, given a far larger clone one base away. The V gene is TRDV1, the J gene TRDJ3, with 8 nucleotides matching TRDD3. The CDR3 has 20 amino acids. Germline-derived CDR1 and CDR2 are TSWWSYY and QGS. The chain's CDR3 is CALGERTGGYISWDTRQKFF. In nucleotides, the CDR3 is TGTGCTCTTGGGGAACGTACTGGGGGTTACATCTCCTGGGACACCCGACAGAAGTTTTTC.

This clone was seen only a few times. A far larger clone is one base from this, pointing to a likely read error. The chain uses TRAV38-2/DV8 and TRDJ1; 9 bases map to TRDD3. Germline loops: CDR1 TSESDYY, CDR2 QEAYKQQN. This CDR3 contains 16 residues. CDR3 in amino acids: CASRIAGGSYTDKRIF. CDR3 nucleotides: TGTGCTTCCAGAATAGCTGGGGGATCGTACACCGATAAACGCATCTTT.

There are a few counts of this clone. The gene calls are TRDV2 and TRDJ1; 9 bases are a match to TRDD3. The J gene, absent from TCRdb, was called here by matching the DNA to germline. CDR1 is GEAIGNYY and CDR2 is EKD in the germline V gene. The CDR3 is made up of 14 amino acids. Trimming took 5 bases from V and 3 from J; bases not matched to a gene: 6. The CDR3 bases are TGTGCCTGTGGCTGGGGATACGCGGCCGATAAACTCATCTTT. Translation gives CACGWGYAADKLIF.

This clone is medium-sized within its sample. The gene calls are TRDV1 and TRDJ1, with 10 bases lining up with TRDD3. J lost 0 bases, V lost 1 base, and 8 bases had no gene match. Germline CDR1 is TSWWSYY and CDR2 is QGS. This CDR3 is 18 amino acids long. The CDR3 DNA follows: TGTGCTCTTGGGGAACCCGGGGCGGGGGATACGTACACCGATAAACTCATCTTT. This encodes CALGEPGAGDTYTDKLIF.

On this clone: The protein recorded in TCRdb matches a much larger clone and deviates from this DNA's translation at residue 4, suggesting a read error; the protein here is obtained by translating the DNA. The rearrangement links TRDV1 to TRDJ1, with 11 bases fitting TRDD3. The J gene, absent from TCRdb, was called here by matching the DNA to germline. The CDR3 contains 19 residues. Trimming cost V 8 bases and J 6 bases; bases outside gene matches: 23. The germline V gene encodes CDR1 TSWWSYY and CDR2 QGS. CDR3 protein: CALRGYVGGGYGMSHKLIF. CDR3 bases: TGTGCTCTTAGGGGCTACGTAGGTGGGGGATACGGAATGTCCCATAAACTCATCTTT.